The clone carrying this TCR beta chain was seen a handful of times. Germline V CDR1 and CDR2: KGHDR, SFDVKD. V trimming: 5 bases; J trimming: 0 bases; junction bases outside the gene matches: 8. The CDR3 extends over 17 amino acids. The data are from a study of blood T cell repertoires in COVID-19. Background on the study: Samples representing acute and convalescent COVID-19 were sourced from the United States, Italy and Spain.

Only in-frame clones appear in the TCRdb table, and some are missing; sequencing was by immunoSEQ multiplex PCR. Of 140,000 or so clones in the sample, almost 85% were seen once. This TCR derives from a man aged 45-65 years with acute or convalescent COVID-19. Material: peripheral blood. This sequence joins TRBV24-1 and TRBJ2-5; 10 nucleotides agree with TRBD2. The DNA for the CDR3 is TGTGCCACCAGTGGCACTAGCGGGACGGCGTACCAAGAGACCCAGTACTTC. Translating gives CATSGTSGTAYQETQYF.